This T cell receptor beta chain was sequenced for a study of T-cell reconstitution after alpha-beta-depleted transplantation in children. Whole-study results and caveats: As was reported, about two months after transplant, alpha-beta T cells came from several hundred expanded graft clones. T-cell counts and diversity were attributed mostly to newly produced T cells one year after transplant. Some patients' high day-60 TCRbeta diversity was attributed to recipient cells surviving conditioning.

For TCRbeta, the library was prepared with unique molecular identifiers. One entry per CDR3 protein results from TCRdb running MiXCR on the PCR reads. The table has approximately 520,000 distinct CDR3 sequences, 10% to 12% seen once; the top ten hold about 15%. In this sample, this clonotype turned up a few times. Its antigen remains unknown. V lost 7 bases and J lost 6; bases outside the gene matches: 12. Germline values: CDR1 SGHRS, CDR2 YFSETQ. The CDR3 has 14 residues. The sample was PBMCs, mostly from graft donor cells, taken 180 days after TCRalphabeta/CD19-depleted stem cell transplant. The clonotype was recovered from a female patient between 2 and 10 years old who had a stem cell transplant for aplastic anemia, so the T cells may come from the graft donor. This chain links TRBV5-1 with TRBJ1-2; 7 bases are a match to TRBD1. CDR3 nucleotides: TGCGCCAGCGGGCCCGACAGGGAATCTCATGGCTACACCTTC. Translated, it gives CASGPDRESHGYTF.